The clone carrying this T cell receptor beta chain turned up a few times. The antigen remains unidentified. At one of its ends the junction is not consistent with the germline gene, which may arise from a read error. For the second PCR, which ran for about 6 to 11 cycles, a sample-barcoded 5' primer and a J-beta primer mix were used. A tag from a template-switch adaptor with 12 random nucleotides marked each cDNA molecule. All samples gave at least 3 million CDR3-containing paired-end reads. One entry per CDR3 protein results from TCRdb running MiXCR on the 5' RACE reads. The table includes roughly 1.7 million distinct CDR3 sequences, roughly a third detected once. The data stem from a study of blood T cells in healthy people across ages. Germline V gives CDR1 MNHEY, CDR2 SVGAGI. The CDR3 loop spans 15 amino acids. Study-level results: Fewer expanded clones and more diversity marked long-lived versus aged donors. CMV status of donors was not determined, possibly confounding expanded clonotype changes.

The V gene is TRBV6-5, the J gene TRBJ1-2; weak D call: TRBD1 (5 bases). Sequenced: blood. This TCR was recovered from a woman aged 25-40 years in good health. In DNA, the CDR3 is TGTGCCAGCACTTACGGACCGGGGCGTGACTATGGCTACACCTTC. This codes for CASTYGPGRDYGYTF.